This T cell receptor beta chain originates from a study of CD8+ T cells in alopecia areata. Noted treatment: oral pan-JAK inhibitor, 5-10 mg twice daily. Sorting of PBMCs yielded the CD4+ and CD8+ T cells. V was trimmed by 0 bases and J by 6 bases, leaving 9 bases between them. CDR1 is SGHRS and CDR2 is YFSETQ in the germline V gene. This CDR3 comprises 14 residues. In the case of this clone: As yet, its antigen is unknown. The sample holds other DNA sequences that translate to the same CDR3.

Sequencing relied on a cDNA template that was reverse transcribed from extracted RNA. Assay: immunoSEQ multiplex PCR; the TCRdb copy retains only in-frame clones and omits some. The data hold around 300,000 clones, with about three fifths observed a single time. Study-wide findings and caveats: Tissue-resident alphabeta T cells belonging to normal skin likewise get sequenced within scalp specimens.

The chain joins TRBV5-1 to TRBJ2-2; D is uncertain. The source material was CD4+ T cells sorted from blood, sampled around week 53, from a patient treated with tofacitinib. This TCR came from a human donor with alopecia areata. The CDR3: CASSLAPGPGELFF. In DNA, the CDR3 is TGCGCCAGCAGCTTGGCCCCAGGTCCCGGGGAGCTGTTTTTT.